This TCR beta chain emerged from a study of cytomegalovirus exposure and HLA in healthy donors. Overall study: The 100 to 150 validation repertoires were reported in a later analysis to have been generated on the same platform as the approximately 700 first-cohort repertoires.

With regard to this clone: Its antigen is unknown.

CDR3 size: 12 residues. V lost 8 bases to trimming and J lost 6 bases, with 11 bases between them. Germline values: CDR1 SNHLY, CDR2 FYNNEI. Study-level findings and limits: As was reported, the classifier diagnosed cytomegalovirus status with high specificity and sensitivity. Confirmation in vitro established that a few CMV-associated chains were specific for CMV antigens.

Data came from immunoSEQ multiplex PCR; TCRdb stores just in-frame clones and leaves some out. The sample holds approximately 65,000 clones, 94% seen once. The chain recombines TRBV2 with TRBJ2-1; possibly TRBD2 for D (6 bases). The source is a woman younger than 35 in good health and CMV-seronegative. The source material was PBMCs. The CDR3 sequence is CASGRNSNEQFF. For the CDR3, the DNA is TGTGCCAGCGGGAGGAATTCCAATGAGCAGTTCTTC.